A single count supports the clone carrying this TCR beta chain. The sample belongs to a study of beta chain features in type 1 diabetes. The V gene's germline CDR1 is SEHNR and CDR2 FQNEAQ (reference sequence). The CDR3 extends over 13 amino acids. Deletions cut 4 bases from V and 5 bases from J, with 11 bases between. What was sequenced were expressed TCRB transcripts, since all of the isolated RNA had been reverse transcribed. Generated by immunoSEQ multiplex PCR, the TCRdb table keeps only in-frame clones and is missing some. Among around 160,000 clones listed, nearly 50% were seen once. The chain recombines TRBV7-9 with TRBJ1-1, with a possible D match to TRBD1 (5 bases). Material: Tregs from blood. The TCR comes from a man between 18 and 29 years old in good health. CDR3 coding DNA: TGTGCCAGCAGCTCGGGGGTTTGGACTGAAGCTTTCTTT. Translating gives CASSSGVWTEAFF.